These 3 T cell receptor beta chains were sequenced from one sample in a study of CD4+ T cells in melanoma. Assay used: immunoSEQ multiplex PCR; TCRdb lists only in-frame clones, some missing. The sample carries around 10,000 clones, 65% to 70% recorded once. Sequenced sample: cells from a culture (not recorded whether cultured in vitro). These receptors all stem from a human donor with melanoma.

The V and J genes are TRBV6-6 and TRBJ1-6; D perhaps matches TRBD1 (5 bases). Germline V CDR1 and CDR2: MNHNY, SVGAGI (reference sequence). V lost 6 bases to trimming and J lost 9 bases, with 18 bases between them. This CDR3 spans 15 amino acids. This CDR3 is CASRRPGGLASPLHF. The CDR3, as DNA: TGTGCCAGCAGGCGGCCTGGGGGACTCGCTTCACCCCTCCACTTT.

This rearrangement joins TRBV7-9 to TRBJ2-3; no clear D. Germline CDR1 and CDR2: SEHNR and FQNEAQ (reference sequence). This CDR3 has 13 residues. V gave up 0 bases and J gave up 3 bases, with 4 bases separating them. The CDR3 region is CASSLARTDTQYF. The CDR3 DNA sequence: TGTGCCAGCAGCTTAGCGCGGACAGATACGCAGTATTTT.

The chain links TRBV19 to TRBJ1-2, with D unresolved. Germline CDR1 LNHDA, CDR2 SQIVND (reference sequence). The V end was cut by 3 bases, the J end by 8 bases, with 10 bases between. CDR3 size: 12 residues. CDR3 sequence reads: CASSIGQLGYTF. CDR3 coding DNA: TGTGCCAGTAGTATCGGGCAACTAGGCTACACCTTC.